Included here is one TCR beta chain sequence, with context. The antigen is not known. The CDR3 covers 17 residues. Germline CDR1 is MGHRA and CDR2 is YSYEKL. After removal of 1 base from V and 4 bases from J, the junction contained 10 bases not matched to a gene. The data are from a study of T cell repertoires in cytomegalovirus infection. At the level of the study: Well-studied HLA-B-restricted epitopes and recently identified HLA-C-restricted epitopes of CMV were both used in the study. Through public TCR beta signatures, both CMV infection and matching HLA type were indicated.

The study's findings and limits: Pooled public TCR beta family frequency picked out CMV carriers with the relevant HLA. Ex vivo, HLA-C-restricted CMV-specific TCR beta clonotypes prevailed over the rest of the response.

TCRdb independently ran MiXCR on the reads; one entry per CDR3 protein. This sample has 340,000 or so distinct CDR3 sequences, with around a quarter found just once. Here the sequenced sample was cultured PBMCs, taken from culture after CMV antigen stimulation. The chain couples TRBV4-1 to TRBJ2-1, with TRBD2 identical over 7 bases. The receptor comes from a human donor in good health (CMV status not recorded). Some clones in this sample may be carry-over from other donors' samples. The CDR3 loop is CASSQVSSGGQYNEQFF. The CDR3, as DNA: TGCGCCAGCAGCCAAGTTTCCTCGGGAGGCCAATACAATGAGCAGTTCTTC.